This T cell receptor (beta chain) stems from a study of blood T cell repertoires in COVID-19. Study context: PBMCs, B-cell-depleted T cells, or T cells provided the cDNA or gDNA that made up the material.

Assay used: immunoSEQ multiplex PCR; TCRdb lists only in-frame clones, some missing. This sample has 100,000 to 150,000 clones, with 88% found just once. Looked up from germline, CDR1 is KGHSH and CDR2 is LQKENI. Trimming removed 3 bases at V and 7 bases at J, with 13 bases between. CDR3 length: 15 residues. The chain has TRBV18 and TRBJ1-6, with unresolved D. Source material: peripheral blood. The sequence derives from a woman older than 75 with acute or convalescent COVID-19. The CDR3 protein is CASSPREGGNSPLHF. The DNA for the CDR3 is TGTGCCAGCTCACCCCGGGAAGGTGGGAATTCACCCCTCCACTTT.